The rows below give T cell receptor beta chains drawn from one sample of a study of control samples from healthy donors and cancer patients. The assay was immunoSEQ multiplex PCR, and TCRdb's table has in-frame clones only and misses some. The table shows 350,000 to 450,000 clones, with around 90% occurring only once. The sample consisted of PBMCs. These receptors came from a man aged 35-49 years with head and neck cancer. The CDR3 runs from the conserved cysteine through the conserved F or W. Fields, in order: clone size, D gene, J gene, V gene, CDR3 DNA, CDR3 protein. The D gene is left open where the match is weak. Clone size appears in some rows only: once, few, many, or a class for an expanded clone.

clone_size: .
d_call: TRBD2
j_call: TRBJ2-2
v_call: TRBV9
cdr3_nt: TGTGCCAGCAACCAAGCGGGAGGGAGCACCGGGGAGCTGTTTTTT
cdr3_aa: CASNQAGGSTGELFF

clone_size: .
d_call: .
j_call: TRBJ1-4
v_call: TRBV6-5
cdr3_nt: TGTGCCAGCAGTTACCGGGAAGGTGAAAAACTGTTTTTT
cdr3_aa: CASSYREGEKLFF

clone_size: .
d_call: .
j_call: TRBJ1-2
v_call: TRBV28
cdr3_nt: TGTGCCAGCAGTTTGGAGGATGGCTACACCTTC
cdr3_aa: CASSLEDGYTF

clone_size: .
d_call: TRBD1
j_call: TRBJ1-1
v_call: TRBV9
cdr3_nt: TGTGCCAGCAGCCTAGGACAGGGTACGACTGAAGCTTTCTTT
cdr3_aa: CASSLGQGTTEAFF

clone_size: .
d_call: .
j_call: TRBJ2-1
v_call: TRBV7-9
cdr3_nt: TGTGCCAGCAGCTTAGAAGCAAGCAATGAGCAGTTCTTC
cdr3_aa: CASSLEASNEQFF

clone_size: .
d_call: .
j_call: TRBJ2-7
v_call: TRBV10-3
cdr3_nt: TGTGCCATCCAACCGGGACAAGCCTTTTCCTACGAGCAGTACTTC
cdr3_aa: CAIQPGQAFSYEQYF

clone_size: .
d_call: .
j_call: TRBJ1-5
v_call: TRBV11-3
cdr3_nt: TGTGCCAGCAGGATGACAAAGGGCGCAGATCAGCCCCAGCATTTT
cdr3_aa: CASRMTKGADQPQHF

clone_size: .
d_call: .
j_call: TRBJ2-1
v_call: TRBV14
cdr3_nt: TGTGCCAGCAGCCCACCTAGCTGGGAGAACACCTACAATGAGCAGTTCTTC
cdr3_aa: CASSPPSWENTYNEQFF

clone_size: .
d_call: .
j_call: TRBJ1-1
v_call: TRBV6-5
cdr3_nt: TGTGCCAGCAGTTACTCGACTATTGTACCTGAAGCTTTCTTT
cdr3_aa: CASSYSTIVPEAFF

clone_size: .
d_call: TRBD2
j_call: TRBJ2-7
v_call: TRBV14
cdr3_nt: TGTGCCAGCAGCCCCCAGGGGGGGAGTGGTAGCGGGGGATACGAGCAGTACTTC
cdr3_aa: CASSPQGGSGSGGYEQYF

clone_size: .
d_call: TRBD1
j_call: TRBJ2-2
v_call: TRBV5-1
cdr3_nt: TGCGCCAGCAGCCCGGACAGGGGGCTGGCCGGGGAGCTGTTTTTT
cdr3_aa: CASSPDRGLAGELFF

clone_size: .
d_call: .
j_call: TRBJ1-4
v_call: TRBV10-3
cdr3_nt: TGTGCCATCACCCAAGGGGGGGTAGGTGAAAAACTGTTTTTT
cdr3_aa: CAITQGGVGEKLFF

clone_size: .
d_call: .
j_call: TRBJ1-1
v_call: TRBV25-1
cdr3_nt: TGTGCCAGCAGTCAACTTTCTGGAGCTTTCTTT
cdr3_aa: CASSQLSGAFF

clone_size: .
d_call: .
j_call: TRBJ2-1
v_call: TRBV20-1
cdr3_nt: TGCAGTGCTAGTATCCATGAGCAGTTCTTC
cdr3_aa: CSASIHEQFF

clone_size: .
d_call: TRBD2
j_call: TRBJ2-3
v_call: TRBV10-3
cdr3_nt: TGTGCCATCAGTGTTAGCGGGAGCCCAGATACGCAGTATTTT
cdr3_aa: CAISVSGSPDTQYF

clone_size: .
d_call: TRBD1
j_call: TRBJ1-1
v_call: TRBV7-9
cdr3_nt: TGTGCCAGCAGCTTCCCGGGACAGGGGCCTGAAGCTTTCTTT
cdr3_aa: CASSFPGQGPEAFF

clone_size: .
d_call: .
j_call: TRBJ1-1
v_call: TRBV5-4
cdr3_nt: TGTGCCAGCAGCTTAAAGGTGTCGGGCACTGAAGCTTTCTTT
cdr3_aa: CASSLKVSGTEAFF

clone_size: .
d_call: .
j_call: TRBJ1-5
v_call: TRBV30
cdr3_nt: TGTGCCTGCCAGAGCGGGGGATTGACCAATCAGCCCCAGCATTTT
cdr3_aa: CACQSGGLTNQPQHF

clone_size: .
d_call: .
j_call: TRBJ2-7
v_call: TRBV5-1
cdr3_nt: TGCGCCAGCAGCTTGGGACGTCATGGAGGGGTAGAGGCAGGAGACGAGCAGTACTTC
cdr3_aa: CASSLGRHGGVEAGDEQYF

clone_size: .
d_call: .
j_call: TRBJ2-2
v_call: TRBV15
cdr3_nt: TGTGCCACCAGCAGAGGGGGGTTCGGGGAGCTGTTTTTT
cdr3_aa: CATSRGGFGELFF

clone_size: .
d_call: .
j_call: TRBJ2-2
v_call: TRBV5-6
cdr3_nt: TGTGCCAGCAGCGGGCCGGGGGCGGTCGGGGAGCTGTTTTTT
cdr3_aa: CASSGPGAVGELFF

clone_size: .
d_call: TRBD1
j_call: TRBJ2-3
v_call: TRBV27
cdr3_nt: TGTGCCAGCAGGGAGAGACAGGGTACGACAGATACGCAGTATTTT
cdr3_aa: CASRERQGTTDTQYF

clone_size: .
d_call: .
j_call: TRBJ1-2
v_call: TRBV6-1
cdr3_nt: TGTGCCAGCAGTGAGGTGGGGACGTCCTATGGCTACACCTTC
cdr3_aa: CASSEVGTSYGYTF

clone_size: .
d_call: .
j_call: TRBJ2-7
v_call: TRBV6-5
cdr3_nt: TGTGCCAGCAGCGCCACCGTAGCCTACGAGCAGTACTTC
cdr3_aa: CASSATVAYEQYF

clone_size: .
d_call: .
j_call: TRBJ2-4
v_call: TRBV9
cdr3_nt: TGTGCCAGCAGCGCCCGGCCGGAAGGGATTAACATTCAGTACTTC
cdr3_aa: CASSARPEGINIQYF

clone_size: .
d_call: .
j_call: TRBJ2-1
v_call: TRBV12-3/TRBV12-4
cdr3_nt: TGTGCCAGCAGTTTCAATGAGCAGTTCTTC
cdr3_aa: CASSFNEQFF

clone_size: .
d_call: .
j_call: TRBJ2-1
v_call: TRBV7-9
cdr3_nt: TGTGCCAGCAGCTTAGTCGAGACAGATTACAATGAGCAGTTCTTC
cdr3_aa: CASSLVETDYNEQFF

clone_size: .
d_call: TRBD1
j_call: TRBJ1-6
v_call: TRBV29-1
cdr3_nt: TGCAGCGTTCTAGGGACAGAATCGGCCCTCCACTTT
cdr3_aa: CSVLGTESALHF

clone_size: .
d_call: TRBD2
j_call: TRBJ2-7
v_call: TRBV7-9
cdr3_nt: TGTGCCAGCAGCTCAGAGACTAGCGGTTCCTACGAGCAGTACTTC
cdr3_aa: CASSSETSGSYEQYF

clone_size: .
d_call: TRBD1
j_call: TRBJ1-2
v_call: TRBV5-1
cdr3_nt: TGCGCCAGCTCCTGGGGGACAGGCTATGGCTACACCTTC
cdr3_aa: CASSWGTGYGYTF

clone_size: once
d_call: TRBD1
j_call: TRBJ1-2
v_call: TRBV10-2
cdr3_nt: TGCGCCAGCAGTGAGACCAAGACAGGGTCTTCCGGCTACACCTTC
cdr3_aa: CASSETKTGSSGYTF

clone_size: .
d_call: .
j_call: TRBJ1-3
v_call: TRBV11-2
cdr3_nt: TGTGCCAGCAGCTTTACCCGTTTCTCTGGAAACACCATATATTTT
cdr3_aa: CASSFTRFSGNTIYF

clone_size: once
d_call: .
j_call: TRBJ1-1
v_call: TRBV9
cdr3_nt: TGTGCCAGCAGCGTCACGGACATTAACACTGAAGCTTTCTTT
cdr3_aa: CASSVTDINTEAFF

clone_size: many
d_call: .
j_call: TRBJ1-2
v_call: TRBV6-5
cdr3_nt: TGTGCCAGCAGCCAGGGCTATGGCTACACCTTC
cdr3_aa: CASSQGYGYTF

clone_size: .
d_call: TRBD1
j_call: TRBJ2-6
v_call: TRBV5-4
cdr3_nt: TGTGCCAGCAGCAGCTTCGGACAGGGGGTATTAGGGGCCAACGTCCTGACTTTC
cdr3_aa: CASSSFGQGVLGANVLTF

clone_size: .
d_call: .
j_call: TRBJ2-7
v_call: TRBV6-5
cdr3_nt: TGTGCCAGCAGCCGGACCTCCAGTTATGCAGAGCAGTACTTC
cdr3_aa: CASSRTSSYAEQYF

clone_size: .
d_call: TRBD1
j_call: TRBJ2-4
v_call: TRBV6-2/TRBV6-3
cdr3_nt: TGTGCCAGCAGCCAAGACAGGGTTAGGGGTGACATTCAGTACTTC
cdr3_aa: CASSQDRVRGDIQYF

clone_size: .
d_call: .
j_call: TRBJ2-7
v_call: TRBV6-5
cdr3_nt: TGTGCCAGCAGGAAAACATCGCAGGGCGACTACGAGCAGTACTTC
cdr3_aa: CASRKTSQGDYEQYF

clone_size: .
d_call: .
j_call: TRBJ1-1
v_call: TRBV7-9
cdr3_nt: TGTGCCAGCAGCGCCGAACAGTCGAACACTGAAGCTTTCTTT
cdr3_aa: CASSAEQSNTEAFF

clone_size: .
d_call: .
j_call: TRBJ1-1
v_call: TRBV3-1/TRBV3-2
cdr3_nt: TGTGCCAGCAGCCAAGAGGCCAGCCCTGAAGCTTTCTTT
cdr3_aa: CASSQEASPEAFF

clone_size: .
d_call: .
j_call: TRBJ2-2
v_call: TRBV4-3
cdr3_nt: TGCGCCAGCAGCCAAGAATGGGGCACCGGGGAGCTGTTTTTT
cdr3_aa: CASSQEWGTGELFF